This passage covers 17 T cell receptor beta chains from one sample sequenced in a study of cytomegalovirus exposure and HLA in healthy donors. Clones were read by immunoSEQ multiplex PCR, and TCRdb kept only the in-frame ones, dropping some. The sample shows roughly 330,000 clones, roughly nine tenths of them seen only once. The sample consisted of PBMCs. These receptors came from a woman between 25 and 40 years old in good health and CMV-seropositive.

This clone appeared a single time. The CDR3 loop is CASSELREAYEQYF. DNA for the CDR3: TGTGCCAGCAGTGAACTGAGGGAGGCTTACGAGCAGTACTTC. The gene calls are TRBV2 and TRBJ2-7; the D gene is possibly TRBD2 (6 bases). This CDR3 contains 14 residues. The V gene lost 2 bases and the J gene lost 4 bases, with 12 bases spanning the gap. Looked up from germline, CDR1 is SNHLY and CDR2 is FYNNEI.

The chain employs TRBV5-1 and TRBJ2-3, with 8 bases fitting TRBD2. J gave up 3 bases and V 4 bases, and 13 bases lay outside the gene matches. CDR1 is SGHRS and CDR2 is YFSETQ in the germline V gene. This CDR3 region has 17 residues. The DNA of the CDR3 is TGCGCCAGCAGCCCCCAGCCTAAACTAGCGGTGACAGATACGCAGTATTTT. Translated, it gives CASSPQPKLAVTDTQYF.

The chain joins TRBV6-1 to TRBJ2-7; possible D gene TRBD1, 5 bases. The CDR3 is 16 residues long. V gave up 1 base and J gave up 3 bases, with 16 bases separating them. Germline-derived CDR1 and CDR2 are MNHNS and SASEGT. The CDR3 sequence is CASSEVVRGLGYEQYF. For the CDR3, the DNA is TGTGCCAGCAGTGAAGTGGTTAGGGGTTTGGGCTACGAGCAGTACTTC.

The CDR3 nucleotides are TGTGCCAGCATCCCTGGACGGAGAACCTATCGGGGCTACACCTTC. This sequence encodes CASIPGRRTYRGYTF. The V and J genes are TRBV28 and TRBJ1-2; D not certain. V shed 7 bases and J shed 8 bases, with 23 bases lying between them. The CDR3 runs 15 residues. Germline CDR1 is MDHEN and CDR2 is SYDVKM.

The rearrangement uses TRBV28 and TRBJ1-6; 7 nucleotides agree with TRBD1. CDR1 is MDHEN and CDR2 is SYDVKM in the germline V gene. V lost 8 bases to trimming and J lost 4 bases; unmatched junction nucleotides: 8. The CDR3 spans 15 residues. For the CDR3, the DNA is TGTGCCAGCTGGACAGGAGACTATTATAATTCACCCCTCCACTTT. Translating gives CASWTGDYYNSPLHF.

This clone was seen once. The rearrangement joins TRBV14 to TRBJ1-4, with no clear D. The V and J ends lost 1 base and 5 bases respectively, with 11 bases between them. This CDR3 spans 15 amino acids. From germline, CDR1 is SGHDN and CDR2 FVKESK. CDR3 DNA: TGTGCCAGCAGCCAAGGTGGCCGCCTAAATGAAAAACTGTTTTTT. Translating it yields CASSQGGRLNEKLFF.

This clone has a handful of counts. V gene TRBV19 combines with J gene TRBJ1-6; D unclear. In germline, CDR1 is LNHDA, CDR2 SQIVND (reference sequence). This CDR3 comprises 13 residues. The V end lost 5 bases, the J end lost 9 bases, and 11 bases lay between the germline ends. The CDR3 here is CASSPFIGSPLHF. The CDR3 nucleotides are TGTGCCAGTAGTCCCTTCATTGGTTCACCCCTCCACTTT.

The chain carries TRBV15 and TRBJ1-1; D unresolved. The CDR3 sequence is 11 residues long. CDR1 is LNHNV and CDR2 is YYDKDF in the germline V gene (reference sequence). Trimming removed 9 bases at V and 4 bases at J, with 9 bases between. Written as DNA, the CDR3 is TGTGCCACGCTAAGCGGCACTGAAGCTTTCTTT. As protein: CATLSGTEAFF.

The rearrangement uses TRBV5-6 and TRBJ1-6; D is unclear. CDR1 SGHDT and CDR2 YYEEEE come from the germline V gene. V was clipped by 0 bases and J by 0 bases, with 7 bases between them. This CDR3 is 16 amino acids long. The chain's CDR3 is CASSLAADSYNSPLHF. CDR3 sequence (DNA): TGTGCCAGCAGCTTGGCCGCCGACTCCTATAATTCACCCCTCCACTTT.

This chain links TRBV28 with TRBJ2-5; 10 nucleotides align to TRBD1. Germline V lookup: CDR1 MDHEN, CDR2 SYDVKM. The CDR3 is made up of 14 amino acids. J gave up 3 bases and V 6 bases, and 4 bases lay outside the gene matches. CDR3 amino acids: CASRSGTGEETQYF. The CDR3 DNA reads TGTGCCAGCAGGTCCGGGACAGGGGAAGAGACCCAGTACTTC.

The chain has TRBV4-3 and TRBJ2-2; 8 nucleotides match TRBD2. V was pared by 1 base and J by 7 bases, with 5 bases of the junction left unmatched. Germline CDR1 and CDR2: LGHNA and YSLEER. There are 15 residues in the CDR3. The CDR3 loop is CASSQVAGRGGELFF. The CDR3 DNA sequence: TGCGCCAGCAGCCAAGTAGCGGGGCGAGGCGGGGAGCTGTTTTTT.

V gene TRBV28 combines with J gene TRBJ2-1; D unresolved. Germline V CDR1 and CDR2: MDHEN, SYDVKM. The CDR3 has 14 residues. V lost 3 bases, J lost 7 bases, and 13 bases lay in between. The CDR3 bases are TGTGCCAGCAGTTTCCTAGAAGTTGGGAATGAGCAGTTCTTC. Its protein product is CASSFLEVGNEQFF.

The chain is built from TRBV6-5 and TRBJ2-1; D is unresolved. Germline V gene data show CDR1 as MNHEY and CDR2 as SVGAGI. Trimming cost V 2 bases and J 3 bases, with 11 bases left between them. This CDR3 has 15 amino acids. The CDR3 protein is CASSYVRRNYNEQFF. CDR3 DNA: TGTGCCAGCAGTTACGTAAGGCGGAACTACAATGAGCAGTTCTTC.

The chain links TRBV7-9 to TRBJ2-1; a weak D match, TRBD2 (6 bases). This CDR3 has 16 amino acids. Trimming cost V 1 base and J 0 bases, with 10 bases left between them. Germline V gives CDR1 SEHNR, CDR2 FQNEAQ (reference sequence). The chain's CDR3 is CASSLGDGSSYNEQFF. The DNA for the CDR3 is TGTGCCAGCAGCTTAGGGGACGGGAGCTCCTACAATGAGCAGTTCTTC.

The chain has TRBV27 and TRBJ2-7; 11 positions match TRBD2. Trimming at V came to 5 bases and at J to 4 bases, leaving 4 bases not matched to a gene. There are 14 residues in the CDR3. Germline CDR1 is MNHEY and CDR2 is SMNVEV (reference sequence). As DNA, the CDR3 is TGTGCCAGCAGTGAACGACTAGCGGGGTACGAGCAGTACTTC. Protein: CASSERLAGYEQYF.

V usage is TRBV15 and J usage is TRBJ2-7; 7 bases match TRBD2. The V and J ends lost 3 bases and 0 bases, in that order; junction bases with no gene match: 5. This CDR3 spans 15 amino acids. The V gene's germline CDR1 is LNHNV and CDR2 YYDKDF (reference sequence). The CDR3 DNA is TGTGCCACCAGCAGTTGGCGGGAGAGCTCCTACGAGCAGTACTTC. The encoded protein is CATSSWRESSYEQYF.

This sequence joins TRBV4-3 and TRBJ1-5; possibly TRBD1 for D (5 bases). CDR3 length: 15 amino acids. V was trimmed by 1 base and J by 0 bases, leaving 7 bases between them. Germline V CDR1 and CDR2: LGHNA, YSLEER. The CDR3 DNA reads TGCGCCAGCAGCCAAGGCAGGGCTAGCAATCAGCCCCAGCATTTT. This encodes CASSQGRASNQPQHF.